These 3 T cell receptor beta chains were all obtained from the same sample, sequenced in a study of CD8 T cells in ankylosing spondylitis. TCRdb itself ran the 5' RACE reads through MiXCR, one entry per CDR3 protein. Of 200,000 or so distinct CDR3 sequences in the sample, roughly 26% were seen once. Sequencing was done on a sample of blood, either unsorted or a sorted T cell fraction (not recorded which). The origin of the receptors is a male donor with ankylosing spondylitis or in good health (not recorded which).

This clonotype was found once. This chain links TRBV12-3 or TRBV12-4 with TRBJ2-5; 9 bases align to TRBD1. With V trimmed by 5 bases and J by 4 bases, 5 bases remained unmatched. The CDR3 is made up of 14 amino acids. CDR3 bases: TGTGCCAGCAGTGGGAACAGGGGGCGAGAGACCCAGTACTTC. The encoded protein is CASSGNRGRETQYF.

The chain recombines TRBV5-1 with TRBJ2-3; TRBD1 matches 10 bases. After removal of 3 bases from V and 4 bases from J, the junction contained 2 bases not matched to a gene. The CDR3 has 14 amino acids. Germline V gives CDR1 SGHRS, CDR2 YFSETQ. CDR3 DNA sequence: TGCGCCAGCAGCTACGGACAGGGGGCAGATACGCAGTATTTT. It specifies CASSYGQGADTQYF.

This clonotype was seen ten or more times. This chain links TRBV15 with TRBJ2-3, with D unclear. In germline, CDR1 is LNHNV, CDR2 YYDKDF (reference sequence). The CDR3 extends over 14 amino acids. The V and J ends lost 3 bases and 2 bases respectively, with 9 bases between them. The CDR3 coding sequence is TGTGCCACCAGCAGGAAACAGCCCACAGATACGCAGTATTTT. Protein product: CATSRKQPTDTQYF.